The 10 T cell receptor beta chains in this list originate from one sample, sequenced in a study of blood T cell repertoires in COVID-19. Here immunoSEQ multiplex PCR was the method, and the copy in TCRdb shows in-frame clones only, minus some. This sample has 81,000 or so clones; around 81% occur once, and the top ten carry around 11%. Sequencing was performed on peripheral blood. All receptors come from a woman in her seventies with active or convalescent COVID-19.

The chain links TRBV7-9 to TRBJ2-6, with D hard to call. Germline V gives CDR1 SEHNR, CDR2 FQNEAQ (reference sequence). This CDR3 has 13 residues. Between the trimmed V and J ends, which lost 5 bases and 0 bases, there was a span of 2 bases. The CDR3 loop reads CASSRSGANVLTF. CDR3 sequence (DNA): TGTGCCAGCAGCCGCTCTGGGGCCAACGTCCTGACTTTC.

The gene calls are TRBV18 and TRBJ2-7; 8 nucleotides align to TRBD1. Germline V lookup: CDR1 KGHSH, CDR2 LQKENI. V dropped 3 bases and J dropped 7; count of bases not matched to a gene: 8. The CDR3 spans 14 residues. The CDR3 DNA follows: TGTGCCAGCTCACCCAGACAGGGGAGCTATGAGCAGTACTTC. It codes for CASSPRQGSYEQYF.

The chain combines TRBV19 with TRBJ2-3; TRBD2 agrees at 12 bases. This CDR3 contains 18 residues. Looked up from germline, CDR1 is LNHDA and CDR2 is SQIVND (reference sequence). J was trimmed by 0 bases and V by 3 bases; bases with no gene match: 7. The CDR3 DNA reads TGTGCCAGTAGTATCCGACTAGCGGGGGCACCTAGCACAGATACGCAGTATTTT. Translated: CASSIRLAGAPSTDTQYF.

This clone was found a few times. CDR3 residues: CASSQVRGTGASPLHF. In DNA, the CDR3 is TGCGCCAGCAGCCAGGTGAGGGGGACAGGGGCCTCCCCCCTCCACTTT. The rearrangement links TRBV4-3 to TRBJ1-6; TRBD1 aligns across 10 bases. The junction had 12 bases not matched to a gene; V was cut back by 3 bases and J by 13 bases. The CDR3 contains 16 residues. Germline V gene sequence: CDR1 LGHNA, CDR2 YSLEER.

The genes are TRBV7-2 and TRBJ2-3; possible D gene TRBD2, 6 bases. Germline CDR1 SGHTA, CDR2 FQGNSA. V was cut by 1 base and J by 2 bases, with 13 bases left in between. The CDR3 spans 16 residues. This CDR3 is CASSLGAGRSTDTQYF. The CDR3 DNA reads TGTGCCAGCAGCTTAGGGGCGGGGCGCTCCACAGATACGCAGTATTTT.

The chain employs TRBV4-2 and TRBJ1-2; D remains unclear. This CDR3 region has 15 residues. V lost 1 base, J lost 5 bases, and 14 bases lay in between. The germline CDR1 and CDR2 sequences are LGHNA and YNFKEQ. DNA of the CDR3: TGTGCCAGCAGCCAAGGCCCGGGGTCTCAATATGGCTACACCTTC. Translating gives CASSQGPGSQYGYTF.

The rearrangement uses TRBV12-3 or TRBV12-4 and TRBJ1-2; D is unresolved. Trimming took off 4 bases at V and 0 bases at J, with 6 bases between the two ends. This CDR3 spans 13 amino acids. This chain's CDR3 is CASSSGANYGYTF. The CDR3 region has the DNA TGTGCCAGCAGTTCCGGAGCTAACTATGGCTACACCTTC.

The V call is TRBV27, the J call TRBJ2-3, with D tentatively TRBD2 (5 bases). Germline-derived CDR1 and CDR2 are MNHEY and SMNVEV (reference sequence). The ends were cut back, 3 bases at V and 1 base at J, with 11 bases in the middle. There are 15 residues in the CDR3. CDR3 residues: CASSFNPRGTDTQYF. CDR3 in DNA: TGTGCCAGCAGTTTTAACCCGAGGGGCACAGATACGCAGTATTTT.

The chain is built from TRBV7-2 and TRBJ2-5; 15 nucleotides align to TRBD2. Germline loops: CDR1 SGHTA, CDR2 FQGNSA. V trimming: 5 bases; J trimming: 3 bases; junction bases outside the gene matches: 7. The CDR3 is made up of 17 amino acids. The CDR3 region has the DNA TGTGCCAGCAGCCCCGTGGGACTAGCGGGGGGTAAAGAGACCCAGTACTTC. This translates into CASSPVGLAGGKETQYF.

The V and J genes are TRBV7-9 and TRBJ1-1; a possible D gene is TRBD1 (5 bases). Germline V gene lookup returns CDR1 SEHNR and CDR2 FQNEAQ (reference sequence). The CDR3 extends over 13 amino acids. Deletions cut 4 bases from V and 1 base from J, with 7 bases between. The CDR3 loop is CASSYDRNTEAFF. The CDR3 DNA is TGTGCCAGCAGCTACGACAGGAACACTGAAGCTTTCTTT.